This passage covers 21 T cell receptor beta chains from one sample sequenced in a study of shared clonotypes between healthy human individuals. TCRdb's table, derived via immunoSEQ multiplex PCR, lists solely in-frame clones and lacks some. The profile shows 2 million to 2.5 million clones, about nine tenths of them singletons. What was sequenced was naive CD4+ T cells from PBMCs. Subset meaning: CD45RA+ positively selected. These receptors were collected from a man between 18 and 35 years old in good health. Some clones in this sample may be carry-over from other donors' samples.

The chain employs TRBV5-4 and TRBJ2-7; 8 bases fit TRBD2. Germline V gene lookup returns CDR1 SGHNT and CDR2 YYREEE (reference sequence). The CDR3 spans 16 residues. Unmatched junction bases numbered 9, after V lost 4 bases and J lost 0 bases. This chain's CDR3 is CASSLGLAYNSYEQYF. The CDR3 DNA reads TGTGCCAGCAGCCTCGGACTAGCCTACAACTCCTACGAGCAGTACTTC.

J is TRBJ2-3 and V is TRBV29-1, with D perhaps being TRBD1 or TRBD2 (5 bases each). Germline V gene sequence: CDR1 SQVTM, CDR2 ANQGSEA. V was pared by 8 bases and J by 13 bases, with 19 bases between. The CDR3 totals 11 residues. CDR3: CSIRDRDQKYF. The CDR3 coding sequence is TGCAGCATCCGAGACCGGGACCAGAAGTATTTT.

This clone came up a few times. Different DNA sequences within this sample yield the same CDR3. V and J are TRBV28 and TRBJ1-2, with a tentative D call TRBD1 (6 bases). V was cut by 3 bases and J by 4 bases, with 9 bases left in between. Per the germline V gene, CDR1 is MDHEN and CDR2 is SYDVKM. This CDR3 has 13 residues. The CDR3 DNA follows: TGTGCCAGCAGTTTTGGGGGCGGCTATGGCTACACCTTC. It specifies CASSFGGGYGYTF.

The genes are TRBV9 and TRBJ1-1, with TRBD1 as a possible D gene (6 bases). The CDR3 is 14 residues long. V shed 0 bases and J shed 7 bases, with 13 bases lying between them. Germline-derived CDR1 and CDR2 are SGDLS and YYNGEE. CDR3 in amino acids: CASSVGGGIFEAFF. CDR3 in DNA: TGTGCCAGCAGCGTAGGCGGGGGCATCTTTGAAGCTTTCTTT. The full variable domain, its missing parts supplied by reference TRBV9 and TRBJ1-1, is DSGVTQTPKHLITATGQRVTLRCSPRSGDLSVYWYQQSLDQGLQFLIQYYNGEERAKGNILERFSAQQFPDLHSELNLSSLELGDSALYFCASSVGGGIFEAFFGQGTRLTVV.

The gene calls are TRBV14 and TRBJ2-7; the match to TRBD2 covers 10 bases. CDR1 and CDR2 (germline): SGHDN, FVKESK. The V and J ends lost 1 base and 3 bases, in that order; junction bases with no gene match: 9. The CDR3 totals 17 residues. Here the CDR3 reads CASSQGSPSGSLYEQYF. The CDR3 DNA reads TGTGCCAGCAGCCAAGGCTCTCCTAGCGGGAGTCTCTACGAGCAGTACTTC.

V usage is TRBV11-2 and J usage is TRBJ2-7, with 10 nucleotides matching TRBD2. The CDR3 is made up of 16 amino acids. V lost 2 bases, J lost 1 base, and 5 bases stayed unmatched. Per the germline V gene, CDR1 is SGHAT and CDR2 is FQNNGV. This CDR3 is CASSLSSGSPSYEQYF. CDR3 coding DNA: TGTGCCAGCAGCTTATCTAGCGGGAGTCCTTCCTACGAGCAGTACTTC.

Concerning this clone itself: The sample carries other DNA sequences with the same CDR3. CDR3 nucleotide sequence: TGCGCCAGCAGCTTGGCGCCGGGCCAGAACACTGAAGCTTTCTTT. The encoded protein is CASSLAPGQNTEAFF. This chain uses TRBV5-1 with TRBJ1-1; the D is unclear. Germline CDR1 reads SGHRS; CDR2 reads YFSETQ. This CDR3 is 15 amino acids long. Trimming took off 0 bases at V and 1 base at J, with 10 bases between the two ends.

The V and J genes are TRBV5-1 and TRBJ2-6; TRBD1 might be the D (6 bases). CDR3 length: 17 amino acids. Trimming removed 4 bases at V and 0 bases at J, with 14 bases between. CDR1 and CDR2 (germline): SGHRS, YFSETQ. CDR3 in DNA: TGCGCCAGCAGCCCCACGGGACAATACTCTGGGGCCAACGTCCTGACTTTC. This encodes CASSPTGQYSGANVLTF.

The chain has TRBV7-9 and TRBJ1-3; D gene uncertain. Per the germline V gene, CDR1 is SEHNR and CDR2 is FQNEAQ (reference sequence). CDR3 length: 13 residues. The germline V and J ends were trimmed by 1 base and 8 bases, with 9 bases remaining between them. The DNA of the CDR3 is TGTGCCAGCAGCTTAGATGGGAGAGACACCATATATTTT. Protein product: CASSLDGRDTIYF. Variable domain in full (rest from reference TRBV7-9 and TRBJ1-3): DTGVSQNPRHKITKRGQNVTFRCDPISEHNRLYWYRQTLGQGPEFLTYFQNEAQLEKSRLLSDRFSAERPKGSFSTLEIQRTEQGDSAMYLCASSLDGRDTIYFGEGSWLTVV.

The V call is TRBV7-9, the J call TRBJ2-5; possibly TRBD1 for D (7 bases). The CDR3 extends over 16 amino acids. V was cut by 2 bases and J by 5 bases, with 18 bases left in between. Germline V gene lookup returns CDR1 SEHNR and CDR2 FQNEAQ (reference sequence). The DNA for the CDR3 is TGTGCCAGCAGCTTACTGACAGGGACTTTTGGGGAGACCCAGTACTTC. Protein product: CASSLLTGTFGETQYF. Drawing the rest from reference TRBV7-9 and TRBJ2-5, the complete variable domain is DTGVSQNPRHKITKRGQNVTFRCDPISEHNRLYWYRQTLGQGPEFLTYFQNEAQLEKSRLLSDRFSAERPKGSFSTLEIQRTEQGDSAMYLCASSLLTGTFGETQYFGPGTRLLVL.

This clone has just one count. The rearrangement uses TRBV6-1 and TRBJ2-5; 7 bases agree with TRBD2. V was pared by 7 bases and J by 5 bases, with 7 bases of the junction left unmatched. The V gene's germline CDR1 is MNHNS and CDR2 SASEGT. The CDR3 loop spans 13 amino acids. The DNA of the CDR3 is TGTGCCAGCACCCCGCGGGGAGGGGAGACCCAGTACTTC. Its translation is CASTPRGGETQYF.

The chain joins TRBV5-1 to TRBJ1-1; D not resolved. Trimming pared 4 bases from V and 1 base from J, leaving 14 bases between. This CDR3 has 15 residues. Germline V gives CDR1 SGHRS, CDR2 YFSETQ. This CDR3 is CASSPLTSGNTEAFF. CDR3 coding DNA: TGCGCCAGCAGCCCCCTGACGAGTGGGAACACTGAAGCTTTCTTT. Complete variable domain (other parts from reference TRBV5-1 and TRBJ1-1): KAGVTQTPRYLIKTRGQQVTLSCSPISGHRSVSWYQQTPGQGLQFLFEYFSETQRNKGNFPGRFSGRQFSNSRSEMNVSTLELGDSALYLCASSPLTSGNTEAFFGQGTRLTVV.

The gene calls are TRBV6-1 and TRBJ1-5; no reliable D call. This CDR3 comprises 15 residues. With 2 bases removed from V and 4 bases from J, the gap between germline ends came to 12 bases. CDR1 and CDR2 from the germline V gene are MNHNS and SASEGT. CDR3 in amino acids: CASSEFLTRNQPQHF. The CDR3 region has the DNA TGTGCCAGCAGTGAATTTTTGACAAGGAATCAGCCCCAGCATTTT.

This chain joins TRBV11-1 and TRBJ1-2; 8 nucleotides agree with TRBD1. J was trimmed by 4 bases and V by 6 bases; bases with no gene match: 13. Germline V gene data show CDR1 as SGHAT and CDR2 as FQDESV (reference sequence). The length of the CDR3 is 16 residues. The CDR3 region has the DNA TGTGCCAGCAGGGGTCCTGGACAGGGTCCTTCCTATGGCTACACCTTC. Its translation: CASRGPGQGPSYGYTF.

The V call is TRBV4-1, the J call TRBJ2-1, with D perhaps being TRBD1 or TRBD2 (5 bases each). The CDR3 is made up of 15 amino acids. Germline V lookup: CDR1 MGHRA, CDR2 YSYEKL. Deletions cut 4 bases from V and 8 bases from J, with 18 bases between. The DNA of the CDR3 is TGCGCCAGCAGCCTCGGCCAGGGACGGTTTTATGAGCAGTTCTTC. Its translation is CASSLGQGRFYEQFF.

This sequence joins TRBV5-1 and TRBJ1-4; possibly TRBD1 for D (6 bases). The CDR3 extends over 17 amino acids. Per germline, CDR1 SGHRS and CDR2 YFSETQ. Deletions cut 1 base from V and 10 bases from J, with 23 bases between. Written as DNA, the CDR3 is TGCGCCAGCAGCTTGTGGGTAACGGGGACGCCCAGGGGAAAACTGTTTTTT. Protein: CASSLWVTGTPRGKLFF.

The chain links TRBV18 to TRBJ2-7; D possibly corresponds to TRBD1 (6 bases). The CDR3 has 13 amino acids. Germline V gene lookup returns CDR1 KGHSH and CDR2 LQKENI. Deletions cut 3 bases from V and 3 bases from J, with 9 bases between. The CDR3 is CASSPNRVYEQYF. CDR3 DNA sequence: TGTGCCAGCTCACCCAACAGGGTCTACGAGCAGTACTTC. Supplemented by reference TRBV18 and TRBJ2-7, the full variable domain reads NAGVMQNPRHLVRRRGQEARLRCSPMKGHSHVYWYRQLPEEGLKFMVYLQKENIIDESGMPKERFSAEFPKEGPSILRIQQVVRGDSAAYFCASSPNRVYEQYFGPGTRLTVT.

The gene calls are TRBV9 and TRBJ1-1, with a possible D match to TRBD1 (6 bases). The CDR3 has 15 amino acids. CDR1 and CDR2 from the germline V gene are SGDLS and YYNGEE. Between the trimmed V and J ends, which lost 0 bases and 11 bases, there was a span of 20 bases. The CDR3 DNA reads TGTGCCAGCAGCGTAGATGACAGGAGCCTTAATAGGGCTTTCTTT. This gives the protein CASSVDDRSLNRAFF.

CDR3 bases: TGTGCCGGGCCCCGGGACAGGGACTATTACAATCAGCCCCAGCATTTT. Encoded protein: CAGPRDRDYYNQPQHF. This sequence joins TRBV6-4 and TRBJ1-5, with 9 bases fitting TRBD1. The germline V gene encodes CDR1 MRHNA and CDR2 SNTAGT. The ends lost 11 bases at V and 3 bases at J; junction bases unmatched: 14. The CDR3 sequence is 16 residues long.

This clone was detected a few times. The chain couples TRBV5-4 to TRBJ1-2; D uncertain. The ends were cut back, 0 bases at V and 3 bases at J, with 12 bases in the middle. CDR3 size: 15 residues. Germline assignment: CDR1 SGHNT and CDR2 YYREEE (reference sequence). The CDR3 is CASSLGRDADYGYTF. In DNA, the CDR3 is TGTGCCAGCAGCTTGGGAAGGGATGCCGACTATGGCTACACCTTC.

V and J are TRBV9 and TRBJ2-3; 9 nucleotides align to TRBD2. This CDR3 has 17 amino acids. From germline, CDR1 is SGDLS and CDR2 YYNGEE. With V trimmed by 4 bases and J by 3 bases, 12 bases remained unmatched. The CDR3 loop reads CASSPRGGRAGTDTQYF. CDR3 nucleotide sequence: TGTGCCAGCAGCCCGCGGGGCGGGAGGGCGGGGACAGATACGCAGTATTTT.